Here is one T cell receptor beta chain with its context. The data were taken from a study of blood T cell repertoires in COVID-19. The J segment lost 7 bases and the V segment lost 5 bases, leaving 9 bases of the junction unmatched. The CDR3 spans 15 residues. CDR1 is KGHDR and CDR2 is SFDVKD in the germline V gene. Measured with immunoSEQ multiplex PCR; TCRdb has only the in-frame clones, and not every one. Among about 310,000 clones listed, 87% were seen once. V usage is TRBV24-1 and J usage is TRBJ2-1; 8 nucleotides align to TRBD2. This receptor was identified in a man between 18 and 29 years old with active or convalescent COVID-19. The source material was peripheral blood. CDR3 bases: TGTGCCACCAGTGGCGGAAGCGGGAGCAGGAATGAGCAGTTCTTC. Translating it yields CATSGGSGSRNEQFF.